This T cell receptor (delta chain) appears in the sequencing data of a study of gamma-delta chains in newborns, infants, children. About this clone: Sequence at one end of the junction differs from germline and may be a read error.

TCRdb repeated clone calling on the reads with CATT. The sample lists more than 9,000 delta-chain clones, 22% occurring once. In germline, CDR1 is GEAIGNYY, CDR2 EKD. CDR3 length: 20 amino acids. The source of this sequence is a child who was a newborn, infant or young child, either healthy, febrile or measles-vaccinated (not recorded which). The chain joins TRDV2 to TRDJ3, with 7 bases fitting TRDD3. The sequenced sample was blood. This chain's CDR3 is CACDATGETPSSWYTRQMFF. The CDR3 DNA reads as TGTGCCTGTGACGCTACTGGGGAGACACCGAGCTCCTGGTACACCCGACAGATGTTTTTC.